Listed below are T cell receptor beta chains from one sample, sequenced in a study of identical twins. TCRdb processed the 5' RACE reads anew with MiXCR; each CDR3 protein has one entry. The sample includes 650,000 to 800,000 distinct CDR3 sequences, more than 6.5% of them seen just once. These data also featured in a second study, about yellow fever vaccine responses in identical twins.

Sequencing was carried out using PBMCs. The receptors stem from a woman aged 18-29 years in good health. The CDR3 runs from the conserved cysteine through the conserved F or W. Fields, in order: V gene, D gene, J gene, clone size, CDR3 protein, CDR3 DNA. A D gene is named only where the DNA matches it firmly. Clone size is stated in some rows and not others, as once, few, many or a class when expanded.

TRBV7-9,-,TRBJ2-1,many,CASSPKVGSSYNEQFF,TGTGCCAGCAGCCCCAAGGTCGGGAGCTCCTACAATGAGCAGTTCTTC
TRBV12-3/TRBV12-4,-,TRBJ2-7,-,CASSPEYYEQYF,TGTGCCAGCAGTCCTGAATACTACGAGCAGTACTTC
TRBV18,TRBD1,TRBJ1-6,few,CASSPPEGAGSPLHF,TGTGCCAGCTCACCACCGGAGGGGGCTGGTTCACCCCTCCACTTT
TRBV29-1,-,TRBJ2-2,few,CSVGWGARTGELFF,TGCAGCGTTGGATGGGGGGCTCGTACCGGGGAGCTGTTTTTT
TRBV28,-,TRBJ2-3,few,CASRPTAYSTDTQYF,TGTGCCAGCAGACCGACAGCTTATAGCACAGATACGCAGTATTTT
TRBV27,-,TRBJ2-7,few,CASSLSGTMPSYEQYF,TGTGCCAGCAGTTTATCGGGGACAATGCCCTCCTACGAGCAGTACTTC
TRBV29-1,-,TRBJ2-3,many,CSVVVRDGSDTQYF,TGCAGCGTTGTTGTCAGGGATGGGTCAGATACGCAGTATTTT
TRBV28,-,TRBJ2-7,few,CASKSGVGAEQYF,TGTGCCAGCAAATCAGGGGTCGGCGCAGAGCAGTACTTC
TRBV30,-,TRBJ1-1,-,CAWDLGNTEAFF,TGTGCCTGGGATCTGGGGAACACTGAAGCTTTCTTT
TRBV5-6,-,TRBJ2-2,-,CASSLGRITGELFF,TGTGCCAGCAGCTTGGGCAGGATCACCGGGGAGCTGTTTTTT
TRBV27,-,TRBJ2-2,few,CASSRSANTGELFF,TGTGCCAGCAGTCGTAGCGCGAACACCGGGGAGCTGTTTTTT
TRBV6-1,-,TRBJ2-5,few,CASSADAGGMRETQYF,TGTGCCAGCAGTGCCGATGCGGGTGGGATGCGTGAGACCCAGTACTTC
TRBV12-3/TRBV12-4,-,TRBJ2-7,few,CASSARRGLNEQYF,TGTGCCAGCAGTGCCCGCCGGGGGTTAAACGAGCAGTACTTC
TRBV4-1,-,TRBJ2-7,-,CASSQEMGEQYF,TGCGCCAGCAGCCAAGAAATGGGGGAGCAGTACTTC
TRBV2,-,TRBJ2-5,-,CASRITGLETQYF,TGTGCCAGCAGGATCACAGGGTTAGAGACCCAGTACTTC
TRBV11-2,TRBD1,TRBJ1-1,few,CASSRTGNRGNTEAFF,TGTGCCAGCAGCCGGACAGGGAACAGGGGGAACACTGAAGCTTTCTTT
TRBV5-6,-,TRBJ2-1,-,CASSGDGDKYNEQFF,TGTGCCAGCAGCGGTGACGGGGATAAGTACAATGAGCAGTTCTTC
TRBV10-1,-,TRBJ2-3,-,CASSTSPDTQYF,TGCGCCAGCAGTACTAGCCCAGATACGCAGTATTTT
TRBV20-1,-,TRBJ1-2,-,CSARPGPRGYTF,TGCAGTGCTAGGCCCGGGCCTCGGGGCTACACCTTC
TRBV20-1,-,TRBJ2-7,-,CSADNRRVSYEQYF,TGCAGTGCTGATAACAGGCGGGTCTCCTACGAGCAGTACTTC
TRBV3-1,-,TRBJ2-2,few,CASSQEGFNTGELFF,TGTGCCAGCAGCCAAGAGGGCTTTAACACCGGGGAGCTGTTTTTT
TRBV12-3/TRBV12-4,TRBD2,TRBJ2-3,few,CASTRRAGTIYHSPDTQYF,TGTGCCAGCACCCGGAGAGCGGGAACCATCTACCACTCCCCCGATACGCAGTATTTT
TRBV14,TRBD2,TRBJ2-7,-,CASSQVLAGLSYEQYF,TGTGCCAGCAGCCAAGTACTAGCGGGACTATCCTACGAGCAGTACTTC
TRBV18,-,TRBJ1-2,few,CASSPFEGDYGYTF,TGTGCCAGCTCACCATTTGAGGGAGACTATGGCTACACCTTC
TRBV4-1,-,TRBJ2-1,few,CASSQVVYEQFF,TGCGCCAGCAGCCAAGTTGTATATGAGCAGTTCTTC
TRBV12-3/TRBV12-4,-,TRBJ2-2,many,CASSLVRSGNTGELFF,TGTGCCAGCAGTTTAGTTCGGAGTGGCAACACCGGGGAGCTGTTTTTT
TRBV28,-,TRBJ1-6,few,CASSSSFAGNSPLHF,TGTGCCAGCAGTTCGAGCTTCGCGGGTAATTCACCCCTCCACTTT
TRBV19,TRBD2,TRBJ2-3,few,CASSGTRSSTDTQYF,TGTGCCAGTAGTGGGACTAGATCGAGCACAGATACGCAGTATTTT
TRBV5-5,-,TRBJ1-4,few,CASSLAGPGEKLFF,TGTGCCAGCAGCTTGGCTGGGCCCGGTGAAAAACTGTTTTTT
TRBV3-1,TRBD2,TRBJ2-5,many,CASSRTLAEGLGTQYF,TGTGCCAGCAGCCGAACACTAGCGGAGGGCCTAGGTACCCAGTACTTC
TRBV5-1,-,TRBJ2-3,few,CASGPRRDTQYF,TGCGCCAGCGGACCCCGAAGAGATACGCAGTATTTT
TRBV14,TRBD2,TRBJ2-7,-,CASSQEGGTSGSYEQYF,TGTGCCAGCAGCCAAGAAGGAGGGACTAGCGGGAGCTACGAGCAGTACTTC